These 13 T cell receptor beta chains were sequenced from one sample in a study of shared clonotypes between healthy human individuals. Sequencing was performed with immunoSEQ multiplex PCR; in TCRdb, only in-frame clones are kept and a portion is missing. The sample contains around 2,000,000 clones, about 94% of which appear only once. CD45RO-negative CD8 cells positively selected for CCR7 made up the naive population, which excluded terminally differentiated effector memory CD45RA+ cells. The specimen sequenced was naive CD8+ T cells sorted from blood. Every receptor here comes from a man between 18 and 29 years old in good health.

Here the CDR3 reads CATKGGQGSTYEQYF. CDR3 in DNA: TGTGCCACCAAGGGGGGGCAGGGCTCAACCTACGAGCAGTACTTC. The chain uses TRBV2 and TRBJ2-7; D may be TRBD2 (7 bases). With 10 bases removed from V and 2 bases from J, the gap between germline ends came to 21 bases. Germline lookup yields CDR1 SNHLY and CDR2 FYNNEI. The CDR3 has 15 residues.

This chain joins TRBV7-8 and TRBJ2-1, with 7 bases identical to TRBD1. Germline V gene lookup returns CDR1 SGHVS and CDR2 FQNEAQ. This CDR3 comprises 15 residues. Trimming removed 5 bases from V and 7 bases from J; junction bases left unmatched: 11. The CDR3 nucleotides read TGTGCCAGCAGCGAGTCGACAGAGGGGGCGAATGAGCAGTTCTTC. As protein: CASSESTEGANEQFF.

This clone was recorded once. The chain couples TRBV2 to TRBJ2-5, with 9 nucleotides matching TRBD2. V gave up 3 bases and J gave up 4 bases; unmatched junction bases: 6. From germline, CDR1 is SNHLY and CDR2 FYNNEI. CDR3 length equals 15 residues. The CDR3 sequence is CASSESLAGTETQYF. The CDR3 DNA reads TGTGCCAGCAGTGAGAGTCTAGCGGGAACAGAGACCCAGTACTTC.

This clone was counted once. CDR3 sequence (DNA): TGTGCCATCAGTGATCGGGGGGACAGCCCCTACGAGCAGTACTTC. The encoded protein is CAISDRGDSPYEQYF. The chain couples TRBV10-3 to TRBJ2-7, with D perhaps being TRBD1 or TRBD2 (7 bases each). The length of the CDR3 is 15 residues. Germline values: CDR1 ENHRY, CDR2 SYGVKD. With 3 bases removed from V and 2 bases from J, the gap between germline ends came to 14 bases.

V gene TRBV10-3 combines with J gene TRBJ1-6; D remains unclear. V lost 7 bases and J 7 bases, leaving 14 bases between the germline ends. The germline CDR1 and CDR2 sequences are ENHRY and SYGVKD. The CDR3 is made up of 14 amino acids. Here the CDR3 reads CAITENLSNSPLHF. The DNA for the CDR3 is TGTGCCATCACCGAAAATCTGAGCAATTCACCCCTCCACTTT.

V and J are TRBV7-8 and TRBJ2-3; D not resolved. Germline lookup yields CDR1 SGHVS and CDR2 FQNEAQ. Trimming took off 1 base at V and 0 bases at J, with 11 bases between the two ends. The CDR3 runs to 16 residues. CDR3 nucleotide sequence: TGTGCCAGCAGCTTAGTAGTGACCGATAGCACAGATACGCAGTATTTT. It is translated as CASSLVVTDSTDTQYF.

The J gene is TRBJ1-2, the V gene TRBV19; no reliable D call. Germline CDR1 LNHDA, CDR2 SQIVND (reference sequence). Trimming took 2 bases from V and 8 from J, leaving 6 bases between them. The CDR3 is made up of 11 amino acids. As DNA, the CDR3 is TGTGCCAGTAGTATAATAGGAGGCTACACCTTC. This sequence encodes CASSIIGGYTF.

V gene TRBV11-3 combines with J gene TRBJ2-1; TRBD2 matches at 8 bases. The CDR3 is 13 amino acids. The ends lost 4 bases at V and 8 bases at J; junction bases unmatched: 4. Germline V gene lookup returns CDR1 SGHNT and CDR2 YENEEA. DNA for the CDR3: TGTGCCAGCAGCTCACTCGGGGGGGATGAGCAGTTCTTC. Its translation is CASSSLGGDEQFF. The entire variable domain, with the rest obtained from reference TRBV11-3 and TRBJ2-1, is as follows: EAGVVQSPRYKIIEKKQPVAFWCNPISGHNTLYWYLQNLGQGPELLIRYENEEAVDDSQLPKDRFSAERLKGVDSTLKIQPAELGDSAVYLCASSSLGGDEQFFGPGTRLTVL.

The chain uses TRBV18 and TRBJ1-2; D is possibly TRBD1 (6 bases). Germline V gene data show CDR1 as KGHSH and CDR2 as LQKENI. Trimming took off 2 bases at V and 3 bases at J, with 16 bases between the two ends. The CDR3 length is 16 residues. The CDR3 DNA reads TGTGCCAGCTCACCATACTCCCCCGGGGGGCACTATGGCTACACCTTC. Translating it yields CASSPYSPGGHYGYTF.

The J gene is TRBJ2-5, the V gene TRBV2; D remains ambiguous. V lost 3 bases and J lost 5, with 10 bases in between. The CDR3 extends over 13 amino acids. The germline V gene encodes CDR1 SNHLY and CDR2 FYNNEI. The CDR3 protein is CASSDETEETQYF. CDR3 DNA: TGTGCCAGCAGTGACGAGACGGAGGAGACCCAGTACTTC.

Concerning this clone: The sample has other DNA sequences that encode this CDR3 too. This chain joins TRBV6-5 and TRBJ2-7; a possible D gene is TRBD1 (6 bases). Germline CDR1 reads MNHEY; CDR2 reads SVGAGI. Trimming took 3 bases from V and 0 from J, leaving 9 bases between them. The CDR3 is 14 amino acids. CDR3 DNA sequence: TGTGCCAGCAGTTATGCAGGGGCCTCCTACGAGCAGTACTTC. Protein product: CASSYAGASYEQYF.

The chain joins TRBV9 to TRBJ2-2; perhaps TRBD2 as D (6 bases). Trimming stripped 4 bases from V and 4 bases from J, with 20 bases between. Germline lookup yields CDR1 SGDLS and CDR2 YYNGEE. CDR3 length equals 17 residues. The DNA of the CDR3 is TGTGCCAGCAGCTTCCGGAGGGTTTTGGAACGCACCGGGGAGCTGTTTTTT. Its translation is CASSFRRVLERTGELFF.

The V and J genes are TRBV6-5 and TRBJ2-7; no clear D gene. Germline V gene lookup returns CDR1 MNHEY and CDR2 SVGAGI. The CDR3 extends over 14 amino acids. V was trimmed by 4 bases and J by 3 bases, leaving 13 bases between them. CDR3 region: CASSLSLTFYEQYF. The CDR3 DNA reads as TGTGCCAGCAGTTTAAGTCTGACCTTCTACGAGCAGTACTTC.